These 3 T cell receptor beta chains were sequenced from one sample in a study of shared clonotypes between healthy human individuals. Generated by immunoSEQ multiplex PCR, the TCRdb table keeps only in-frame clones and is missing some. This sample yields 550,000 to 800,000 clones, of which 80% to 95% are seen a single time; 30% to 35% belongs to the top ten. The source material was memory CD8+ T cells from PBMCs. Subset in this sample: CD45RO+ cells pooled with CCR7-negative TemRA cells. The receptors were sampled from a man aged 18-30 years in good health. Some clones in this sample may be carry-over from other donors' samples.

This chain uses TRBV7-2 with TRBJ2-7, with D maybe TRBD2 (6 bases). From germline, CDR1 is SGHTA and CDR2 FQGNSA. Trimming left V 7 bases short and J 0 bases short, with 16 bases between. This CDR3 is built from 15 residues. The DNA for the CDR3 is TGTGCCAGCACCCCCACTAGCCGGAGCTCCTACGAGCAGTACTTC. Translating gives CASTPTSRSSYEQYF.

This rearrangement joins TRBV10-1 to TRBJ2-1; D may be TRBD1 (6 bases). Trimming removed 2 bases from V and 3 bases from J, with 8 bases in between. Germline V gene lookup returns CDR1 WNHNN and CDR2 SYGVQD (reference sequence). This CDR3 spans 14 amino acids. The CDR3 reads CASSEEDSYNEQFF. Here the CDR3 DNA reads TGCGCCAGCAGTGAGGAGGACAGCTACAATGAGCAGTTCTTC.

The CDR3 here is CASSQLGPGFDYEQYF. CDR3 coding DNA: TGCGCCAGCAGCCAATTAGGCCCCGGATTCGACTACGAGCAGTACTTC. V gene TRBV4-1 combines with J gene TRBJ2-7, with unresolved D. CDR1 MGHRA and CDR2 YSYEKL come from the germline V gene. Trimming removed 2 bases at V and 3 bases at J, with 17 bases between. The CDR3 spans 16 residues.